This T cell receptor (beta chain) was obtained from a study of blood T cells in healthy people across ages. Study-level results: Compared with aged donors, long-lived donors showed fewer expanded clones, suggesting selection.

V was pared by 5 bases and J by 0 bases, with 11 bases between. Looked up from germline, CDR1 is SGHTA and CDR2 is FQGNSA. The CDR3 runs 14 residues. RNA extraction gave at least 5 micrograms of total RNA per sample. The second PCR ran about 6 to 12 cycles with a sample-barcoded 5' primer and J-beta primers. Tags on each cDNA molecule came from a template-switch adaptor with 12 random nucleotides. Samples each returned at least 2.5 million CDR3-containing paired-end reads. TCRdb reprocessed the 5' RACE reads with MiXCR, giving one entry per CDR3 protein. The profile covers about 970,000 distinct CDR3 sequences, with about 51% appearing a single time and about a fifth taken by the ten largest. In the case of this clonotype: Its antigen is currently unknown.

The sequence derives from a woman in her sixties in good health. The V gene is TRBV7-2, the J gene TRBJ2-7; D is undetermined. The material sequenced was blood. This CDR3 is CASSQTHVSYEQYF. Written as DNA, the CDR3 is TGTGCCAGCAGCCAAACACACGTCTCCTACGAGCAGTACTTC.